The clone carrying this TCR beta chain has a count of ten or more. The antigen remains undetermined. These data belong to a study of neurological immune-mediated disorders. The CDR3 is made up of 12 amino acids. The ends were cut back, 7 bases at V and 6 bases at J, with 12 bases in the middle. Germline V gives CDR1 MDHEN, CDR2 SYDVKM. Study observations and caveats: The absence of shared CDR3 amino acid sequences among expanded clones across subjects suggests private repertoires in all groups.

From 15-18 subjects, over 180 million TCR-beta sequences were obtained in each sequencing run. TCRdb called the 5' RACE reads again in MiXCR, with one record for every CDR3 protein. The repertoire holds 50,000 or so distinct CDR3 sequences, with about 25% as singletons. Blood bank volunteers in Maryland, USA, served as healthy controls. Unsorted libraries were prepared from 2 million PBMCs that had been stored at -80 C. The sequence was obtained from a woman in her 70s in good health. The sequenced sample consisted of PBMCs. V gene TRBV28 combines with J gene TRBJ1-2, with D possibly matching TRBD1 (5 bases). CDR3 amino acids: CASTDSYNGYTF. DNA for the CDR3: TGTGCCAGCACCGACAGTTACAATGGCTACACCTTC.